What follows are 16 T cell receptor beta chains derived from one specimen sequenced in a study of CD8+ T cells in alopecia areata. Following extraction, RNA underwent reverse transcription to cDNA, which served as the sequencing template. Clones were read by immunoSEQ multiplex PCR, and TCRdb kept only the in-frame ones, dropping some. The sample records 120,000 or so clones, 58% being singletons. This sample's treatment: oral pan-JAK inhibitor, 5-10 mg twice daily. Here the sequenced sample was CD8+ T cells sorted from blood, taken at week 4, from a patient treated with tofacitinib. The receptor source for this set is a human donor with alopecia areata.

The CDR3 DNA sequence: TGTGCCATCAGAGGGACCCCCCCACGAGAGACCCAGTACTTC. Translated: CAIRGTPPRETQYF. This rearrangement joins TRBV10-3 to TRBJ2-5; D may be TRBD1 or TRBD2 (5 bases each). This CDR3 is built from 14 residues. V was cut by 6 bases and J by 4 bases, with 15 bases left in between. Germline V CDR1 and CDR2: ENHRY, SYGVKD.

V gene TRBV29-1 combines with J gene TRBJ1-2; D is unclear. The CDR3 is made up of 10 amino acids. Per germline, CDR1 SQVTM and CDR2 ANQGSEA. V shed 1 base and J shed 7 bases, with 4 bases lying between them. The CDR3 bases are TGCAGCGTTGAAGTTAGTGGCTACACCTTC. It yields the protein CSVEVSGYTF.

V gene TRBV29-1 combines with J gene TRBJ2-7; TRBD1 aligns across 8 bases. The germline V gene encodes CDR1 SQVTM and CDR2 ANQGSEA. V trimming: 3 bases; J trimming: 2 bases; junction bases outside the gene matches: 9. The CDR3 is made up of 15 amino acids. Written as DNA, the CDR3 is TGCAGCGTTGAGCCCCGAGGACAGGGTCCCTACGAGCAGTACTTC. Its translation: CSVEPRGQGPYEQYF.

This clone was picked up one time. The chain combines TRBV5-4 with TRBJ2-1, with D possibly TRBD2 on 6 matching bases. Between the trimmed V and J ends, which lost 0 bases and 10 bases, there was a span of 8 bases. The CDR3 runs 12 residues. The germline V gene encodes CDR1 SGHNT and CDR2 YYREEE (reference sequence). The CDR3 here is CASSLGLEEQFF. The CDR3 DNA follows: TGTGCCAGCAGCTTGGGACTAGAGGAGCAGTTCTTC.

The rearrangement uses TRBV29-1 and TRBJ2-5; D possibly corresponds to TRBD2 (5 bases). Germline assignment: CDR1 SQVTM and CDR2 ANQGSEA. The CDR3 contains 13 residues. Trimming left V 3 bases short and J 0 bases short, with 8 bases between. CDR3 amino acids: CSVDGGYQETQYF. The CDR3 DNA follows: TGCAGCGTTGACGGCGGGTACCAAGAGACCCAGTACTTC.

The chain links TRBV27 to TRBJ1-6, with D possibly being TRBD1 (6 bases). The CDR3 runs to 14 residues. Germline V gene lookup returns CDR1 MNHEY and CDR2 SMNVEV (reference sequence). V dropped 2 bases and J dropped 7 bases, with 9 bases sitting between them. The DNA for the CDR3 is TGTGCCAGCAGTTTAAGGGGGATCAATTCACCCCTCCACTTT. Its protein product is CASSLRGINSPLHF.

V gene TRBV29-1 combines with J gene TRBJ2-3; TRBD2 matches at 14 bases. CDR3 length: 17 amino acids. CDR1 is SQVTM and CDR2 is ANQGSEA in the germline V gene. Trimming took 6 bases from V and 2 from J; bases not matched to a gene: 10. CDR3 in amino acids: CSVLSGLAGGVTDTQYF. As DNA, the CDR3 is TGCAGCGTGCTTAGTGGACTAGCGGGGGGCGTCACAGATACGCAGTATTTT.

This clone has only one observation. The rearrangement links TRBV7-2 to TRBJ2-7; D gene ambiguous. Germline V CDR1 and CDR2: SGHTA, FQGNSA. The V gene lost 5 bases and the J gene lost 3 bases, with 8 bases spanning the gap. The CDR3 runs 12 residues. CDR3 residues: CASSPWGYEQYF. As DNA, the CDR3 is TGTGCCAGCAGCCCATGGGGCTACGAGCAGTACTTC. The full variable domain, completed using reference TRBV7-2 and TRBJ2-7, is GAGVSQSPSNKVTEKGKDVELRCDPISGHTALYWYRQSLGQGLEFLIYFQGNSAPDKSGLPSDRFSAERTGGSVSTLTIQRTQQEDSAVYLCASSPWGYEQYFGPGTRLTVT.

This chain uses TRBV5-6 with TRBJ1-2; 10 bases fit TRBD1. Trimming at V came to 3 bases and at J to 5 bases, leaving 1 base not matched to a gene. From germline, CDR1 is SGHDT and CDR2 YYEEEE. The CDR3 spans 13 residues. CDR3 region: CASSSGQGYGYTF. CDR3 DNA: TGTGCCAGCAGCTCGGGACAGGGGTATGGCTACACCTTC.

In this sample, this clone turned up a few times. This sample also contains other DNA sequences that code for the same CDR3. The V call is TRBV30, the J call TRBJ2-2; D is unresolved. In germline, CDR1 is GTSNPN, CDR2 SVGIG (reference sequence). Trimming left V 0 bases short and J 6 bases short, with 5 bases between. The CDR3 is 12 residues long. Here the CDR3 reads CAWSVGSGELFF. Here the CDR3 DNA reads TGTGCCTGGAGTGTAGGGTCCGGGGAGCTGTTTTTT. The whole variable domain, filled in from reference TRBV30 and TRBJ2-2, reads SQTIHQWPATLVQPVGSPLSLECTVEGTSNPNLYWYRQAAGRGLQLLFYSVGIGQISSEVPQNLSASRPQDRQFILSSKKLLLSDSGFYLCAWSVGSGELFFGEGSRLTVL.

This clone has a handful of counts. This chain joins TRBV29-1 and TRBJ2-7; either TRBD1 or TRBD2 may supply D (5 bases each). This CDR3 is 13 amino acids long. Germline V lookup: CDR1 SQVTM, CDR2 ANQGSEA. V lost 4 bases and J 4 bases, leaving 14 bases between the germline ends. In DNA form, the CDR3 reads TGCAGCGTTGCTCGAGGTGGGGGTTACGAGCAGTACTTC. This codes for CSVARGGGYEQYF.

The chain couples TRBV30 to TRBJ2-5; no clear D gene. V lost 1 base to trimming and J lost 3 bases, with 6 bases between them. Germline CDR1 reads GTSNPN; CDR2 reads SVGIG (reference sequence). This CDR3 comprises 12 residues. CDR3 in amino acids: CAWSGLEETQYF. The CDR3 DNA sequence: TGTGCCTGGAGTGGGCTGGAAGAGACCCAGTACTTC.

The chain uses TRBV4-1 and TRBJ2-2; 8 bases line up with TRBD2. CDR1 MGHRA and CDR2 YSYEKL come from the germline V gene. This CDR3 has 17 amino acids. The trim removed 0 bases at V and 1 base at J, leaving 4 bases unmatched. The CDR3, as DNA: TGCGCCAGCAGCCAAGATGGCGGGGGGAGGAACACCGGGGAGCTGTTTTTT. Its protein product is CASSQDGGGRNTGELFF.

The rearrangement joins TRBV29-1 to TRBJ1-2, with D perhaps matching TRBD1 (5 bases). The CDR3 totals 13 residues. Germline CDR1 and CDR2: SQVTM and ANQGSEA. V lost 3 bases and J 2 bases, leaving 10 bases between the germline ends. The CDR3 DNA follows: TGCAGCGTTGACTGGCAGGGAAACTATGGCTACACCTTC. Its translation is CSVDWQGNYGYTF.

On this clone itself: This sample includes further DNA sequences coding for the same CDR3. The chain links TRBV30 to TRBJ2-7, with a possible D match to TRBD2 (5 bases). CDR3 length: 11 residues. The V gene lost 3 bases and the J gene lost 4 bases, with 7 bases spanning the gap. Germline V gene lookup returns CDR1 GTSNPN and CDR2 SVGIG (reference sequence). This CDR3 is CAWSPGYEQYF. The CDR3 DNA follows: TGTGCCTGGAGCCCGGGGTACGAGCAGTACTTC.

The table lists this clone with a few counts. This sequence joins TRBV2 and TRBJ2-5; D is possibly TRBD1 (6 bases). The V gene lost 6 bases and the J gene lost 1 base, with 18 bases spanning the gap. In germline, CDR1 is SNHLY, CDR2 FYNNEI. This CDR3 has 16 residues. Here the CDR3 DNA reads TGTGCCAGCAGCCTACAGACAGGCTTCATCCAAGAGACCCAGTACTTC. Encoded protein: CASSLQTGFIQETQYF.